The rows below give T cell receptor beta chains drawn from one sample of a study of T cell repertoires in cytomegalovirus infection. TCRdb analysed the reads with MiXCR anew, one entry per CDR3 protein. In the table there are about 160,000 distinct CDR3 sequences, about a sixth of which are singletons. The specimen sequenced was CD8+ T cells from PBMCs. The source is a human donor in good health (CMV status not recorded). Some clones in this sample may be carry-over from other donors' samples. CDR3s leave out the opening cysteine and the closing phenylalanine or tryptophan. The order of the fields is clone size, J gene, V gene, D gene, CDR3 protein. The D gene is left open where the match is weak. Where a row states a size, it is once, few, many or the class of an expanded clone; other rows omit it.

>few|TRBJ1-1|TRBV9|NA
ASNRPGVADTEAF
>few|TRBJ2-3|TRBV6-2/TRBV6-3|NA
ASSSRDSPKQY
>NA|TRBJ1-6|TRBV20-1|TRBD1
SAGQGVSYNSPLH
>few|TRBJ2-7|TRBV7-3|NA
ASSLTDSEQY
>few|TRBJ2-7|TRBV7-2|TRBD2
ASPGGAYEQY
>NA|TRBJ2-4|TRBV6-1|TRBD2
ASTDQLSGRALTAKNIQY
>NA|TRBJ2-2|TRBV20-1|NA
SATAGVANTGELF
>few|TRBJ2-1|TRBV5-5|TRBD1
ASSPWTGYRNEQF
>few|TRBJ2-2|TRBV28|NA
ASTSTYRNTGELF
>few|TRBJ2-5|TRBV6-1|NA
ASSEQTGTTQETQY
>NA|TRBJ2-1|TRBV20-1|TRBD1
SALRPGQGRNEQF
>few|TRBJ2-7|TRBV6-1|NA
ASSEGRTGTREQY
>few|TRBJ2-1|TRBV6-2/TRBV6-3|TRBD2
ASSYLLAGMDEQF
>NA|TRBJ2-3|TRBV12-3/TRBV12-4|NA
ASTPSGPIIDTQY
>NA|TRBJ1-5|TRBV28|NA
ASSPVGGFSAQH
>few|TRBJ1-2|TRBV20-1|NA
SASSQGVAVGYT
>few|TRBJ1-1|TRBV7-9|NA
ASIDLGGPWDTEAF
>NA|TRBJ2-7|TRBV7-6|TRBD2
ASSPEGGLAAEQY
>NA|TRBJ2-1|TRBV4-1|NA
ASSEGGYFNEQF
>few|TRBJ2-1|TRBV2|TRBD2
ASSEVTSGVFSAEQF
>NA|TRBJ1-1|TRBV19|NA
ASSQGSEAF
>NA|TRBJ2-1|TRBV12-3/TRBV12-4|TRBD1
ASSPRSGQFNEQF
>NA|TRBJ2-1|TRBV4-3|NA
ASSQGIGSNEQF
>few|TRBJ1-5|TRBV28|NA
ASSFRGGGQPQH
>NA|TRBJ1-2|TRBV29-1|TRBD1
SAIDRGTDGYT
>NA|TRBJ2-1|TRBV4-1|NA
ASSWMDDSSYNEQF
>NA|TRBJ2-1|TRBV6-1|TRBD2
ASSWIAGEGNEQF
>few|TRBJ2-3|TRBV4-1|NA
ASSLLSTDTQY
>many|TRBJ1-2|TRBV7-2|NA
ASSLPPN
>few|TRBJ2-3|TRBV7-9|NA
ASSLGTDTDTQY
>NA|TRBJ2-2|TRBV6-2/TRBV6-3|NA
ASLTPWGAGELF
>few|TRBJ2-7|TRBV4-3|TRBD2
ASSQDAAGENYEQY
>few|TRBJ2-5|TRBV6-6|NA
ASSYDDGPSQY
>few|TRBJ2-1|TRBV20-1|TRBD2
SARDLAGPYNEQF
>NA|TRBJ2-2|TRBV12-3/TRBV12-4|NA
ASSFYGTPATGELF
>many|TRBJ2-1|TRBV7-2|TRBD2
ASSLRGLANWGTYNEQF
>NA|TRBJ1-3|TRBV7-2|NA
ASSLKGGSGNTIY
>few|TRBJ2-2|TRBV28|NA
ASSSTGNTGELF
>NA|TRBJ2-3|TRBV7-8|TRBD1
ASSKTPRGPSVDTQY
>few|TRBJ2-1|TRBV11-3|TRBD2
ASSLESGNREQF
>few|TRBJ2-7|TRBV4-1|NA
ASSQVTGSSYEQY
>NA|TRBJ2-6|TRBV24-1|NA
TNPRQSGANVLT
>NA|TRBJ2-5|TRBV27|NA
ASSFHPQETQY
>many|TRBJ1-4|TRBV20-1|NA
SARGIGDEKLF